A single sample is the source of the 15 T cell receptor beta chains below, sequenced in a study of blood T cells in healthy people across ages (dated by TCRdb to 2013 to 2016). Libraries were built with 5' RACE. Sequencing instrument: Illumina HiSeq 2500. A second roughly 6 to 11 cycle PCR used a sample-barcoded 5' primer and a J-beta primer mix. TCRdb passed the public sequencing reads through fastp at Q25 and MiXCR, retaining productive beta sequences. Rows with one shared CDR3 protein collapse into an entry with the most common genes and DNA. The sample profile shows approximately 730,000 distinct CDR3 sequences; 43% of them were found once. Approximately 22% of the sample is held by the ten biggest clonotypes. Specimen: blood. These receptors were obtained from a woman aged 60-75 years in good health.

The chain carries TRBV9 and TRBJ2-1; 11 nucleotides align to TRBD2. CDR1 and CDR2 from the germline V gene are SGDLS and YYNGEE. This CDR3 is 16 amino acids long. The V and J ends lost 6 bases and 1 base, in that order; junction bases with no gene match: 6. CDR3 nucleotides: TGTGCCAGCACGGGGACTAGCGGACGATCCTACAATGAGCAGTTCTTC. Translating it yields CASTGTSGRSYNEQFF.

V usage is TRBV27 and J usage is TRBJ1-6; D remains unclear. In germline, CDR1 is MNHEY, CDR2 SMNVEV (reference sequence). This CDR3 is 17 amino acids long. V was shortened by 6 bases and J by 7 bases, with 22 bases between the two germline ends. The CDR3 sequence: CASSAVSPEPGNSPLHF. The CDR3, as DNA: TGTGCCAGCAGCGCCGTATCTCCAGAGCCGGGGAATTCACCCCTCCACTTT.

This clonotype was picked up a small number of times. The chain couples TRBV20-1 to TRBJ2-1, with unresolved D. V shed 6 bases and J shed 0 bases, with 12 bases lying between them. The length of the CDR3 is 14 residues. The germline V gene encodes CDR1 DFQATT and CDR2 SNEGSKA (reference sequence). CDR3: CSATTLDSYNEQFF. DNA of the CDR3: TGCAGTGCCACGACCTTAGACTCCTACAATGAGCAGTTCTTC.

This clonotype was seen only a few times. CDR3 in DNA: TGTGCCAGCACATCAACCACATGGGGAAGCTCCTACGAGCAGTACTTC. Translated, it gives CASTSTTWGSSYEQYF. The V and J genes are TRBV5-6 and TRBJ2-7; D is unresolved. Trimming removed 6 bases at V and 0 bases at J, with 19 bases between. Germline V gene sequence: CDR1 SGHDT, CDR2 YYEEEE. The CDR3 totals 16 residues.

The sample holds a few counts of this clonotype. V is TRBV7-8 and J is TRBJ2-2; D remains ambiguous. CDR1 SGHVS and CDR2 FQNEAQ come from the germline V gene. Trimming cost V 3 bases and J 6 bases, with 14 bases left between them. The CDR3 is made up of 15 amino acids. CDR3 amino acids: CASSFGRLASGELFF. CDR3 coding DNA: TGTGCCAGCAGCTTTGGTCGTCTGGCCTCCGGGGAGCTGTTTTTT.

This clonotype was counted a few times. At one end the junction does not follow the germline gene, possibly because of a read error. This sequence joins TRBV24-1 and TRBJ1-5; D gene ambiguous. CDR1 and CDR2 from the germline V gene are KGHDR and SFDVKD. This CDR3 is 12 amino acids long. The CDR3 DNA reads as TGTGCCTCCAGTGATAGTGGGCAGCCCCAGCATTTT. It codes for CASSDSGQPQHF.

This clonotype was counted only a few times. The chain carries TRBV20-1 and TRBJ1-2; TRBD1 matches at 9 bases. Losses at the gene ends were 6 bases for V and 2 bases for J; bases not matched to a gene: 4. The length of the CDR3 is 13 residues. Germline lookup yields CDR1 DFQATT and CDR2 SNEGSKA (reference sequence). The CDR3 sequence is CSAQTGGNYGYTF. CDR3 DNA: TGCAGTGCGCAGACAGGGGGAAACTATGGCTACACCTTC.

As DNA, the CDR3 is TGTGCCAGCAGCCCCCCTGGGGATCTAGCGGGAGTAGGCCAAGAGACCCAGTACTTC. This encodes CASSPPGDLAGVGQETQYF. The gene calls are TRBV11-2 and TRBJ2-5; TRBD2 matches at 10 bases. Germline lookup yields CDR1 SGHAT and CDR2 FQNNGV. Trimming removed 5 bases from V and 1 base from J; junction bases left unmatched: 16. This CDR3 has 19 amino acids.

This chain connects TRBV7-2 to TRBJ1-2; no reliable D call. Germline CDR1 reads SGHTA; CDR2 reads FQGNSA. The CDR3 has 13 residues. V gave up 4 bases and J gave up 7 bases, with 13 bases separating them. The CDR3 coding sequence is TGTGCCAGCAGCTCCTCCCCGGAGACTGGCTACACCTTC. Protein product: CASSSSPETGYTF. The full variable domain, its missing parts supplied by reference TRBV7-2 and TRBJ1-2, is GAGVSQSPSNKVTEKGKDVELRCDPISGHTALYWYRQSLGQGLEFLIYFQGNSAPDKSGLPSDRFSAERTGGSVSTLTIQRTQQEDSAVYLCASSSSPETGYTFGSGTRLTVV.

This clonotype was observed a handful of times. This chain uses TRBV7-9 with TRBJ1-1, with TRBD1 matching over 10 bases. The CDR3 totals 16 residues. V was pared by 6 bases and J by 5 bases, with 12 bases of the junction left unmatched. CDR1 SEHNR and CDR2 FQNEAQ come from the germline V gene (reference sequence). The CDR3 nucleotides read TGTGCCAGCAGACCTGGGACAGGGGTTGTTGGGACTGAAGCTTTCTTT. Translating gives CASRPGTGVVGTEAFF.

The chain links TRBV29-1 to TRBJ2-1; TRBD1 matches 9 bases. The V gene's germline CDR1 is SQVTM and CDR2 ANQGSEA. The V and J ends lost 4 bases and 12 bases, in that order; junction bases with no gene match: 10. This CDR3 has 13 residues. The CDR3, as DNA: TGCAGCGTTGTCCCTCCGACAGGGGGTGTGCAGTTCTTC. It yields the protein CSVVPPTGGVQFF.

The CDR3 region is CASSSTGLGQPQHF. The CDR3 bases are TGCGCCAGCAGCTCTACAGGGTTGGGCCAGCCCCAGCATTTT. The V gene is TRBV5-1, the J gene TRBJ1-5; D may be TRBD1 (6 bases). Germline lookup yields CDR1 SGHRS and CDR2 YFSETQ. With 3 bases removed from V and 7 bases from J, the gap between germline ends came to 14 bases. The CDR3 sequence is 14 residues long.

The chain is built from TRBV29-1 and TRBJ2-2; 11 bases agree with TRBD2. Germline V lookup: CDR1 SQVTM, CDR2 ANQGSEA. J lost 4 bases, V lost 3 bases, and 1 base had no gene match. CDR3 length equals 14 residues. This CDR3 is CSVDLAGGTGELFF. The CDR3 coding sequence is TGCAGCGTTGATCTAGCGGGAGGCACCGGGGAGCTGTTTTTT.

The rearrangement joins TRBV12-5 to TRBJ2-2, with unresolved D. CDR3 length: 13 amino acids. Per the germline V gene, CDR1 is LGHNT and CDR2 is FRNRAP. Trimming took 0 bases from V and 6 from J, leaving 5 bases between them. The CDR3 protein is CASGLVPSGELFF. CDR3 nucleotides: TGTGCTAGTGGTTTGGTACCATCCGGGGAGCTGTTTTTT. Drawing the rest from reference TRBV12-5 and TRBJ2-2, the complete variable domain is DARVTQTPRHKVTEMGQEVTMRCQPILGHNTVFWYRQTMMQGLELLAYFRNRAPLDDSGMPKDRFSAEMPDATLATLKIQPSEPRDSAVYFCASGLVPSGELFFGEGSRLTVL.

The gene calls are TRBV28 and TRBJ1-5; D is possibly TRBD1 (6 bases). Germline CDR1 is MDHEN and CDR2 is SYDVKM. The CDR3 sequence is 15 residues long. V shed 5 bases and J shed 3 bases, with 14 bases lying between them. Here the CDR3 reads CASSTPTGFNQPQHF. CDR3 sequence (DNA): TGTGCCAGCAGTACCCCGACAGGATTCAATCAGCCCCAGCATTTT. Looking up the rest from reference TRBV28 and TRBJ1-5 gives the full variable domain: DVKVTQSSRYLVKRTGEKVFLECVQDMDHENMFWYRQDPGLGLRLIYFSYDVKMKEKGDIPEGYSVSREKKERFSLILESASTNQTSMYLCASSTPTGFNQPQHFGDGTRLSIL.